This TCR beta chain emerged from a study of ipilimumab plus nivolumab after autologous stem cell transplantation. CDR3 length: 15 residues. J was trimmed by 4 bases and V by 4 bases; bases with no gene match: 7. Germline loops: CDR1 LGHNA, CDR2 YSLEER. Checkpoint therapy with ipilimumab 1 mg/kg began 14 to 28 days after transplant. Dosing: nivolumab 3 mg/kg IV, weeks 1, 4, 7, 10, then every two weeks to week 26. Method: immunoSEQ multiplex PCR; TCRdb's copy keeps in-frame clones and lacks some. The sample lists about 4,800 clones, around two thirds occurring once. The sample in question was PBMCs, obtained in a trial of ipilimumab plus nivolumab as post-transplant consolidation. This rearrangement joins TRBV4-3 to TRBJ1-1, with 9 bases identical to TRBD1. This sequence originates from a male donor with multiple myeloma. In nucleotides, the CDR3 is TGCGCCAGCAGCCCCGCGACAGGGGGAGGCACTGAAGCTTTCTTT. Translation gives CASSPATGGGTEAFF.